The TCR beta chain described here comes from a study of T cell repertoires in Merkel cell carcinoma (dated by TCRdb to about 2019). Some background on the complete study: Patients who had received intralesional immunotherapy or systemic immune checkpoint blockade ahead of the biopsy were left out. MCPyV-specific clonotypes were first defined by tetramer sorting, cloning and paired TCR sequencing of expanded tumor-infiltrating lymphocytes. A diagnosis of MCPyV-positive Merkel cell carcinoma and successful in vitro expansion of tumor-infiltrating lymphocytes were required for inclusion. Paper-wide results and their limitations: Normal tissue biopsies were not studied.

The immunoSEQ assay was used both to sequence TRB CDR3 from tumor genomic DNA and to process the resulting data. TCRdb limited this immuneACCESS table to in-frame rearrangements with V and J called. A share of clones is missing; checked studies link under half to unresolved V genes, and the rest is unexplained. The sample table records 15,000 or so clones; approximately 73% of these occur just once. The ten largest account for roughly 18% of the sample. This clone was counted between two and nine times. What antigen it recognizes has not been identified. No base quality values were provided; no much bigger clone lies one nucleotide off. Biopsy-confirmed MCPyV-positive Merkel cell carcinoma was present in the study subjects, and positive serum antibodies to T-antigen were found in every subject. Six adjacent 10-micron frozen tumor sections were used for genomic DNA extraction without cell sorting or culture. About 5 x 5 x 5 mm of tumor biopsy tissue was frozen in optimal cutting temperature compound. In the frozen biopsy, scout sections stained with hematoxylin and eosin confirmed plenty of Merkel cell carcinoma along with infiltrating cells.

This TCR came from an adult with Merkel cell carcinoma. The sequenced sample consisted of tumor tissue.

The CDR3 has the sequence CASSQVVATLGTDTQYF. The DNA sequence is TGTGCCAGCAGCCAAGTGGTAGCCACCTTGGGCACAGATACGCAGTATTTT. The V gene is TRBV4-2 and the J gene is TRBJ2-3, with the D gene call left open. CDR1 and CDR2 (LGHNA, YNFKEQ) derive from the germline V gene. The trim is 1 base for V and 1 base for J, with a gap of 15 bases between the germline ends. The cysteine opens and the phenylalanine closes a CDR3 of 17 amino acids. Just the 51-base CDR3 DNA is kept, in frame starting at base 1.